The 19 T cell receptor beta chains below all came from one sample that was sequenced in a study of beta chain features in type 1 diabetes. Reverse transcription of all isolated RNA meant that expressed TCRB transcripts were sequenced. Assay used: immunoSEQ multiplex PCR; TCRdb lists only in-frame clones, some missing. In the table there are hundreds of thousands of clones, over 25% of which are singletons. Sequencing was done on a sample of naive CD4+ T cells from blood. The receptors were sampled from a young man in good health.

The V call is TRBV10-3, the J call TRBJ1-1, with TRBD1 as a possible D gene (5 bases). The CDR3 extends over 17 amino acids. Trimming shortened V by 4 bases and J by 2 bases, and 20 bases separated the two germline ends. Germline CDR1 and CDR2: ENHRY and SYGVKD. CDR3 residues: CAISVSTAQNSNTEAFF. CDR3 DNA sequence: TGTGCCATCAGTGTCTCGACAGCCCAAAACTCAAACACTGAAGCTTTCTTT.

The V and J genes are TRBV11-1 and TRBJ2-1, with a weak D call TRBD2 (6 bases). V was clipped by 3 bases and J by 0 bases, with 9 bases between them. The CDR3 length is 15 residues. Germline V lookup: CDR1 SGHAT, CDR2 FQDESV (reference sequence). The CDR3 loop reads CASSFSTSSYNEQFF. In nucleotides, the CDR3 is TGTGCCAGCAGCTTTTCGACTAGCTCCTACAATGAGCAGTTCTTC.

V is TRBV9 and J is TRBJ1-5, with D uncertain. Germline V lookup: CDR1 SGDLS, CDR2 YYNGEE. CDR3 length equals 15 residues. Trimming left V 4 bases short and J 2 bases short, with 13 bases between. The CDR3 coding sequence is TGTGCCAGCAGCCCAGGACCCCGGGGCAATCAGCCCCAGCATTTT. Its translation is CASSPGPRGNQPQHF. Looking up the rest from reference TRBV9 and TRBJ1-5 gives the full variable domain: DSGVTQTPKHLITATGQRVTLRCSPRSGDLSVYWYQQSLDQGLQFLIQYYNGEERAKGNILERFSAQQFPDLHSELNLSSLELGDSALYFCASSPGPRGNQPQHFGDGTRLSIL.

The chain is built from TRBV2 and TRBJ2-1, with 9 bases that match TRBD2. The junction had 4 bases not matched to a gene; V was cut back by 4 bases and J by 9 bases. Looked up from germline, CDR1 is SNHLY and CDR2 is FYNNEI. The CDR3 runs to 13 residues. The CDR3 sequence is CASSGGLAGEQFF. The CDR3 nucleotides read TGTGCCAGCAGTGGGGGACTAGCCGGTGAGCAGTTCTTC.

This clone came up a few times. V usage is TRBV6-5 and J usage is TRBJ2-3; TRBD2 agrees at 9 bases. With V trimmed by 9 bases and J by 5 bases, 9 bases remained unmatched. The CDR3 is 14 residues long. Germline V CDR1 and CDR2: MNHEY, SVGAGI. The CDR3: CASNQREVGDTQYF. In DNA, the CDR3 is TGTGCCAGTAATCAGCGGGAGGTTGGAGATACGCAGTATTTT.

This clone was picked up one time. The rearrangement uses TRBV9 and TRBJ2-3, with D perhaps given as TRBD1 or TRBD2 (5 bases each). The germline V and J ends were trimmed by 4 bases and 3 bases, with 15 bases remaining between them. CDR1 and CDR2 from the germline V gene are SGDLS and YYNGEE. The CDR3 has 15 residues. CDR3 protein: CASSLRGGPTDTQYF. CDR3 sequence (DNA): TGTGCCAGCAGCCTCCGGGGCGGACCGACAGATACGCAGTATTTT.

The V gene is TRBV7-2, the J gene TRBJ2-7, with D tentatively TRBD1 (6 bases). CDR1 and CDR2 (germline): SGHTA, FQGNSA. Trimming took off 1 base at V and 3 bases at J, with 10 bases between the two ends. This CDR3 region has 14 residues. CDR3 protein: CASSLGGRFYEQYF. The CDR3 DNA follows: TGTGCCAGCAGCTTAGGGGGGCGCTTCTACGAGCAGTACTTC.

The chain uses TRBV23-1 and TRBJ1-1, with 12 bases lining up with TRBD1. TRBV23-1 is noted as an ORF with a role that remains uncertain. There are 17 residues in the CDR3. The J segment lost 0 bases and the V segment lost 3 bases, leaving 5 bases of the junction unmatched. This CDR3 reads CASSHRDRGRLNTEAFF. The DNA for the CDR3 is TGCGCCAGCAGTCACCGGGACAGGGGGCGCCTGAACACTGAAGCTTTCTTT.

Comments on this clone: The sample holds other DNA sequences that translate to the same CDR3. J is TRBJ2-3 and V is TRBV20-1; D not certain. The V gene lost 3 bases and the J gene lost 3 bases, with 4 bases spanning the gap. CDR1 is DFQATT and CDR2 is SNEGSKA in the germline V gene (reference sequence). CDR3 length: 11 amino acids. CDR3 loop: CSASRTDTQYF. Here the CDR3 DNA reads TGCAGTGCTAGTAGGACAGATACGCAGTATTTT.

The chain employs TRBV28 and TRBJ1-1, with D possibly matching TRBD1 (6 bases). CDR1 is MDHEN and CDR2 is SYDVKM in the germline V gene. Between the trimmed V and J ends, which lost 7 bases and 5 bases, there was a span of 20 bases. The CDR3 extends over 15 amino acids. The CDR3: CASTIGTTGGTEAFF. The CDR3 DNA reads TGTGCCAGCACCATAGGGACGACAGGCGGAACTGAAGCTTTCTTT.

In this sample, this clone turned up a few times. In the same sample, other DNA sequences code for this CDR3. This chain joins TRBV15 and TRBJ2-7; the D gene is possibly TRBD1 (5 bases). Trimming took 0 bases from V and 3 from J, leaving 12 bases between them. This CDR3 has 15 residues. Per germline, CDR1 LNHNV and CDR2 YYDKDF (reference sequence). DNA for the CDR3: TGTGCCACCAGCAGAGATCCGGGCAGGGACTACGAGCAGTACTTC. It specifies CATSRDPGRDYEQYF.

Turning to this clone: The identical CDR3 is also encoded by other nucleotide sequences in the sample. The chain couples TRBV29-1 to TRBJ1-1, with D perhaps TRBD1 (5 bases). V dropped 6 bases and J dropped 2 bases, with 13 bases sitting between them. Germline assignment: CDR1 SQVTM and CDR2 ANQGSEA. The CDR3 runs 13 residues. The CDR3, as DNA: TGCAGCGTCCGCCAGGGATTAAACACTGAAGCTTTCTTT. It yields the protein CSVRQGLNTEAFF.

This chain joins TRBV30 and TRBJ2-3; unclear D gene. Germline CDR1 GTSNPN, CDR2 SVGIG (reference sequence). The V gene lost 0 bases and the J gene lost 7 bases, with 8 bases spanning the gap. The CDR3 loop spans 12 amino acids. The CDR3 spells CAWSVERHTQYF. The CDR3 region has the DNA TGTGCCTGGAGTGTCGAGAGGCATACGCAGTATTTT.

The sample holds a few counts of this clone. The V and J genes are TRBV1 and TRBJ1-5. TRBV1 is marked as a pseudogene. The CDR3 is 15 amino acids. CDR3 residues: CTSSQGSHSNQPQHF. The CDR3 DNA sequence: TGCACCAGCAGCCAAGGCTCCCATAGCAATCAGCCCCAGCATTTT.

The V and J genes are TRBV5-1 and TRBJ2-6, with D unresolved. The germline V gene has CDR1 SGHRS and CDR2 YFSETQ. The CDR3 has 16 amino acids. V was cut by 0 bases and J by 0 bases, with 7 bases left in between. CDR3 protein: CASSLVERSGANVLTF. CDR3 DNA: TGCGCCAGCAGCTTGGTTGAACGCTCTGGGGCCAACGTCCTGACTTTC.

This clone appeared a few times. The chain combines TRBV29-1 with TRBJ1-1; tentative D call: TRBD1 (6 bases). This CDR3 comprises 14 residues. Germline values: CDR1 SQVTM, CDR2 ANQGSEA. Deletions cut 8 bases from V and 4 bases from J, with 20 bases between. CDR3: CSSTRGGAGTEAFF. CDR3 in DNA: TGCAGCTCCACGAGGGGGGGAGCTGGCACTGAAGCTTTCTTT.

This clone has a handful of counts. The rearrangement uses TRBV7-3 and TRBJ2-2, with D possibly TRBD1 on 6 matching bases. There are 14 residues in the CDR3. Germline V gene sequence: CDR1 SGHTA, CDR2 FQGTGA. Trimming removed 0 bases at V and 4 bases at J, with 6 bases between. CDR3 nucleotides: TGTGCCAGCAGCTTAACAGGGGGCACCGGGGAGCTGTTTTTT. Encoded protein: CASSLTGGTGELFF.

The chain joins TRBV7-2 to TRBJ2-5, with a possible D match to TRBD2 (5 bases). Germline V gene data show CDR1 as SGHTA and CDR2 as FQGNSA. The CDR3 is 15 residues long. Trimming removed 1 base at V and 1 base at J, with 10 bases between. The CDR3 spells CASSLVGGPQETQYF. The CDR3 DNA is TGTGCCAGCAGCTTAGTGGGCGGGCCCCAAGAGACCCAGTACTTC.

Only a few counts were recorded for this clone. The rearrangement uses TRBV7-2 and TRBJ2-7, with unresolved D. The germline V gene encodes CDR1 SGHTA and CDR2 FQGNSA. There are 11 residues in the CDR3. Trimming removed 5 bases at V and 7 bases at J, with 9 bases between. CDR3 amino acids: CASSPFREQYF. The DNA of the CDR3 is TGTGCCAGCAGCCCCTTCAGGGAGCAGTACTTC.